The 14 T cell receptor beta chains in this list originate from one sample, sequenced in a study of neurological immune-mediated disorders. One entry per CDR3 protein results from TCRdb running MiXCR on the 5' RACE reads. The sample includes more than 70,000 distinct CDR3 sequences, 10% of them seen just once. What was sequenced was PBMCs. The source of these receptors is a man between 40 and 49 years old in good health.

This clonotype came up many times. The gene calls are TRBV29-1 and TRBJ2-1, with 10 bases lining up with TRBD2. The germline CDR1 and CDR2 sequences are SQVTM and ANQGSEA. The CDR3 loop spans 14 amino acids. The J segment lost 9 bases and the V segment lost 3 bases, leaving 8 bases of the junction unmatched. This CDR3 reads CSVEERGGKGEQFF. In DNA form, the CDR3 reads TGCAGCGTTGAGGAGCGGGGGGGAAAGGGTGAGCAGTTCTTC.

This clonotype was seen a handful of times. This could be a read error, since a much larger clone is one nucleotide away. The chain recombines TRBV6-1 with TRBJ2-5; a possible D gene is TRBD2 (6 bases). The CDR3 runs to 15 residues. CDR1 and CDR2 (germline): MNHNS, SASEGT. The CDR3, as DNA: TGTGCCAGCAGTGAATATCTAGCGATGGAAGAGACCCTGTACTTC. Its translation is CASSEYLAMEETLYF.

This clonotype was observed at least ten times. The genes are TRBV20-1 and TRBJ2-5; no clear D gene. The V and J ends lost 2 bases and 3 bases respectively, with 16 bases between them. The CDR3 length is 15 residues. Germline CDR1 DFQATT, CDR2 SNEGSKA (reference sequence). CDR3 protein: CSARMLGPGEETQYF. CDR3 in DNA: TGCAGTGCTAGAATGCTAGGCCCCGGCGAAGAGACCCAGTACTTC.

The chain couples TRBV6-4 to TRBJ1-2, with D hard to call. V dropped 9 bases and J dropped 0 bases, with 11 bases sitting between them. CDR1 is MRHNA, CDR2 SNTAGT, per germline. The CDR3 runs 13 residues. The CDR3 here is CARREGTNYGYTF. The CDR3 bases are TGTGCCAGACGGGAGGGTACTAACTATGGCTACACCTTC.

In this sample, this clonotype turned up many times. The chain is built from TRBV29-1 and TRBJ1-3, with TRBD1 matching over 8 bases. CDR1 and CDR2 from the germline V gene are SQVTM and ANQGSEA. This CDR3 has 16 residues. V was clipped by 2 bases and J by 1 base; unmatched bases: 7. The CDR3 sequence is CSVERETGASGNTIYF. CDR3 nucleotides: TGCAGCGTTGAAAGGGAGACAGGGGCTTCTGGAAACACCATATATTTT.

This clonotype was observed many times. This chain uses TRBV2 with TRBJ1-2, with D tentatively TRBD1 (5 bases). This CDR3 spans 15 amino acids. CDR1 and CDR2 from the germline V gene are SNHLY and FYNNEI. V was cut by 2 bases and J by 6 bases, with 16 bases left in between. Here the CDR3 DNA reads TGTGCCAGCAGTGAATCAGGCGGGACGATCGATGGCTACACCTTC. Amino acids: CASSESGGTIDGYTF. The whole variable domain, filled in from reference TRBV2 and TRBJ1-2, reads EPEVTQTPSHQVTQMGQEVILRCVPISNHLYFYWYRQILGQKVEFLVSFYNNEISEKSEIFDDQFSVERPDGSNFTLKIRSTKLEDSAMYFCASSESGGTIDGYTFGSGTRLTVV.

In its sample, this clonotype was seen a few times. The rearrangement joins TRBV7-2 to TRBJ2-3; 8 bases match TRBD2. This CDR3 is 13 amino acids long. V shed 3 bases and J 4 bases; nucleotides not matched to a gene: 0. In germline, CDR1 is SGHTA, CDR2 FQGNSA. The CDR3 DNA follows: TGTGCCAGCAGCTTGCGGGGGGCAGATACGCAGTATTTT. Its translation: CASSLRGADTQYF.

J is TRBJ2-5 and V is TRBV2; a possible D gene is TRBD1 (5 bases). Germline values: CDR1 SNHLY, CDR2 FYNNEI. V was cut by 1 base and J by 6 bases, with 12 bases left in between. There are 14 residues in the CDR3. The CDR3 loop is CASSEVQGGKTQYF. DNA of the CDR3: TGTGCCAGCAGTGAAGTGCAGGGCGGAAAGACCCAGTACTTC.

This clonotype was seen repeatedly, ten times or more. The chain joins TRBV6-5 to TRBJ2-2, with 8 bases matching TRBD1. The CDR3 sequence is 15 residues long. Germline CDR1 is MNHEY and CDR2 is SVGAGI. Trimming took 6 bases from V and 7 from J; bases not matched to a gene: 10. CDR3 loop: CASSDQGAVLGELFF. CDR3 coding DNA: TGTGCCAGCAGCGACCAGGGGGCAGTCCTCGGGGAGCTGTTTTTT.

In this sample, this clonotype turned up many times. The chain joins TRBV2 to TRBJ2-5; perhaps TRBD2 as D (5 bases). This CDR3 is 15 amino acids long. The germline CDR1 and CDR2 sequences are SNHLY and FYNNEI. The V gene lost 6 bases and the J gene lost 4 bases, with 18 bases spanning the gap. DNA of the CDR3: TGTGCCAGCAGCCCTATAGAGGGCTGGGCAGAGACCCAGTACTTC. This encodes CASSPIEGWAETQYF.

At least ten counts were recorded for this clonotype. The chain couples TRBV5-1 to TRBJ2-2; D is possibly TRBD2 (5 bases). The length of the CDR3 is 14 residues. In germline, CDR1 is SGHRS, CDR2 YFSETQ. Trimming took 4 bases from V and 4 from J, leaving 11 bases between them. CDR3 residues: CASSIRTGTGELFF. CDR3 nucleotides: TGCGCCAGCAGCATTAGGACTGGCACCGGGGAGCTGTTTTTT. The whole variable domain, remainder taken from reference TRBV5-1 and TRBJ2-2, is KAGVTQTPRYLIKTRGQQVTLSCSPISGHRSVSWYQQTPGQGLQFLFEYFSETQRNKGNFPGRFSGRQFSNSRSEMNVSTLELGDSALYLCASSIRTGTGELFFGEGSRLTVL.

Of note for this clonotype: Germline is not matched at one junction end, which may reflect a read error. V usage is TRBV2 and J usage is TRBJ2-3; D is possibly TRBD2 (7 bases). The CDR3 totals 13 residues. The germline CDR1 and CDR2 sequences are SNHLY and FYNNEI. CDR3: CASMGGLADTPYF. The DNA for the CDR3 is TGTGCCAGCATGGGGGGGCTTGCAGATACGCCGTATTTT.

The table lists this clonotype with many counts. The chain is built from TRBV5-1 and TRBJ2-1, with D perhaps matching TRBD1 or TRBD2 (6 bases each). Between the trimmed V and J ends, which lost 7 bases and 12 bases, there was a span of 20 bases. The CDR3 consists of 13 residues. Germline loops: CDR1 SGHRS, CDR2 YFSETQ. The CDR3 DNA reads TGCGCCAGCCACCCCCCGGGGACGGGGGCGCAGTTCTTC. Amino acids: CASHPPGTGAQFF. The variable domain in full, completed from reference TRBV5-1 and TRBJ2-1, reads KAGVTQTPRYLIKTRGQQVTLSCSPISGHRSVSWYQQTPGQGLQFLFEYFSETQRNKGNFPGRFSGRQFSNSRSEMNVSTLELGDSALYLCASHPPGTGAQFFGPGTRLTVL.

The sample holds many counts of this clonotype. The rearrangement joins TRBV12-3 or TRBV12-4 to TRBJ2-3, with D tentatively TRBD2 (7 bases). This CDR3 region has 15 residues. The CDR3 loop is CAITSRGGTTDTQYF. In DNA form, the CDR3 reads TGTGCGATCACTTCGAGGGGGGGTACCACAGATACGCAGTATTTT.